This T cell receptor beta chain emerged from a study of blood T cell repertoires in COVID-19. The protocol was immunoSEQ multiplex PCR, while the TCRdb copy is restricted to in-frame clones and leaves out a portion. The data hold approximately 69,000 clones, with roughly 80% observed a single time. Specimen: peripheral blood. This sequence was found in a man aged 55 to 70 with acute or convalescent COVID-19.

This CDR3 reads CATRDRDNYGYTF. As DNA, the CDR3 is TGTGCCACCCGGGACAGGGACAACTATGGCTACACCTTC. J is TRBJ1-2 and V is TRBV10-3; the match to TRBD1 covers 9 bases. V shed 10 bases and J 2 bases; nucleotides not matched to a gene: 5. The CDR3 totals 13 residues. Germline loops: CDR1 ENHRY, CDR2 SYGVKD.